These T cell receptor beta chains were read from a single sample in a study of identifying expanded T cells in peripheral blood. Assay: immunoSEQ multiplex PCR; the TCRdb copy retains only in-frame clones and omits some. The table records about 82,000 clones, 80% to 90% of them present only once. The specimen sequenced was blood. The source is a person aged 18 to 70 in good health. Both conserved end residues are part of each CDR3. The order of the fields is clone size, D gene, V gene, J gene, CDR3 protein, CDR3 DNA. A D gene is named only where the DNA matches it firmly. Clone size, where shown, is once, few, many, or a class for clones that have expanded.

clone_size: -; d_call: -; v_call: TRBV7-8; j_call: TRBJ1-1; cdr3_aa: CASTVFGNTEAFF; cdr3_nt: TGTGCCAGCACGGTATTCGGGAACACTGAAGCTTTCTTT
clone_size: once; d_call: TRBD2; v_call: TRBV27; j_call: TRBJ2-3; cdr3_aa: CASTTRWREKGAQDTQYF; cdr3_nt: TGTGCCAGCACCACGAGGTGGCGGGAGAAAGGGGCCCAAGATACGCAGTATTTT
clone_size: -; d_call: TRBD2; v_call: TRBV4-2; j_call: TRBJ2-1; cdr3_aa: CASSLRGLAGGVYNEQFF; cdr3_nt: TGTGCCAGCAGCCTAAGAGGACTAGCGGGGGGGGTCTACAATGAGCAGTTCTTC
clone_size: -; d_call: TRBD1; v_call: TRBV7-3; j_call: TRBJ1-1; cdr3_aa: CASSLNPLGAGGGTEAFF; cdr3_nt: TGTGCCAGCAGCTTAAACCCCCTCGGGGCAGGGGGTGGCACTGAAGCTTTCTTT
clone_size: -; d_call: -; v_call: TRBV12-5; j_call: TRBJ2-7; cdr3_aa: CASGHGASYEQYF; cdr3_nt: TGTGCTAGTGGCCACGGGGCCTCCTACGAGCAGTACTTC
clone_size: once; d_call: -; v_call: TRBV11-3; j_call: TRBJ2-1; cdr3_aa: CASSLLDRRNNEQFF; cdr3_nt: TGTGCCAGCAGCTTACTAGACCGACGTAACAATGAGCAGTTCTTC
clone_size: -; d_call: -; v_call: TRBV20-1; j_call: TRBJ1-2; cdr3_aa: CSGWSKGYTF; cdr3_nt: TGCAGTGGATGGTCGAAGGGCTACACCTTC
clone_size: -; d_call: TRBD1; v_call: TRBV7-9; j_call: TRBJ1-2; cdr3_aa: CASSSLRDRDRYGYTF; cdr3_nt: TGTGCCAGCAGCTCCCTCCGGGACAGGGACCGCTATGGCTACACCTTC
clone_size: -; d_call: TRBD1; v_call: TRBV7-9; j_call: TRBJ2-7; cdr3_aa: CASSPLGTGSYEQYF; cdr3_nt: TGTGCCAGCAGCCCCTTAGGGACAGGTTCCTACGAGCAGTACTTC
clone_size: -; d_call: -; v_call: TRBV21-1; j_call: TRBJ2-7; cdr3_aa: CASSKVRSGGDSYEQYF; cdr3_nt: TGTGCCAGCAGCAAAGTAAGGTCCGGCGGGGATTCCTACGAGCAGTACTTC
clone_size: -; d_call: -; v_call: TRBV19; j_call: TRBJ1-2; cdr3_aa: CASSRDGGNYGYTF; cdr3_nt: TGTGCCAGTAGTAGGGACGGCGGGAACTATGGCTACACCTTC
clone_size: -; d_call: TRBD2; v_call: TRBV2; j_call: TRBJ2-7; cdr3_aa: CATGLASEQYF; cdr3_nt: TGTGCCACGGGACTAGCCTCCGAGCAGTACTTC
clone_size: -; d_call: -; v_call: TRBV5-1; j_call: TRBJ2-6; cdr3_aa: CASRDSGANVLTF; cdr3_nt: TGCGCCAGCAGGGACTCTGGGGCCAACGTCCTGACTTTC
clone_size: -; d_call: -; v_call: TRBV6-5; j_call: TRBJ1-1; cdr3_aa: CASTSISKGSEAFF; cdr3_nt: TGTGCCAGCACCTCGATTTCCAAAGGCTCTGAGGCTTTCTTT
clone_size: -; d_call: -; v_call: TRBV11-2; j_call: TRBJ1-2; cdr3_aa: CASSFRDGYTF; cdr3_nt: TGTGCCAGCAGCTTCAGAGATGGCTACACCTTC
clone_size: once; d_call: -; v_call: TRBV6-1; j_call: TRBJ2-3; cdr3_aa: CASARGHGTDTQYF; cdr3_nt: TGTGCCAGCGCAAGGGGACATGGCACAGATACGCAGTATTTT
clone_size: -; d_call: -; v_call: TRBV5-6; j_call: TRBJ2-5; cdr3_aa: CASSLATPQETQYF; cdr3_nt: TGTGCCAGCAGCTTGGCGACACCTCAAGAGACCCAGTACTTC
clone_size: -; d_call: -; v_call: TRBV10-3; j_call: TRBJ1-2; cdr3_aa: CAISMNRDIYGYTF; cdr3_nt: TGTGCCATCAGTATGAACAGGGATATCTATGGCTACACCTTC
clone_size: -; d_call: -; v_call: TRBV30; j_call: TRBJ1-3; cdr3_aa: CAWSARSTASGNTIYF; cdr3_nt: TGTGCCTGGAGTGCCCGATCGACTGCATCTGGAAACACCATATATTTT
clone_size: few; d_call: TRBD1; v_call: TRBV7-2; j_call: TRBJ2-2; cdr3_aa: CATSRDRDPGELFF; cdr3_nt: TGTGCCACCTCCCGGGACAGGGACCCCGGGGAGCTGTTTTTT
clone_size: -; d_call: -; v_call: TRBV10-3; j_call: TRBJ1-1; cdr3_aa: CAISETAGTEAFF; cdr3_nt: TGTGCCATCAGTGAGACAGCGGGGACTGAAGCTTTCTTT
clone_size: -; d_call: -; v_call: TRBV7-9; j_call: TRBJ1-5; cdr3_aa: CASSLGIEPQHF; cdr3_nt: TGTGCCAGCAGCTTAGGGATTGAGCCCCAGCATTTT
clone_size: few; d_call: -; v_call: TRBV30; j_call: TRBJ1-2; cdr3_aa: CAWSQYPVDGYTF; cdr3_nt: TGTGCCTGGAGTCAATACCCAGTGGATGGCTACACCTTC
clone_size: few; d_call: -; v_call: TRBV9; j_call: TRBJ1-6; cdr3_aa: CASSARQGFYSPLHF; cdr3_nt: TGTGCCAGCAGCGCCCGACAAGGGTTCTACTCACCCCTCCACTTT
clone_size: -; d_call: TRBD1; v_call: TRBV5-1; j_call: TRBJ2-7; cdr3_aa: CASSPRGRDGEQYF; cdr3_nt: TGCGCCAGCAGCCCCAGGGGGCGCGACGGCGAGCAGTACTTC
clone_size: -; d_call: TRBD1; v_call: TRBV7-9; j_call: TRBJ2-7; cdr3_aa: CASSLVSGQGAVYEQYF; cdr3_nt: TGTGCCAGCAGCTTAGTGTCGGGACAGGGGGCGGTTTACGAGCAGTACTTC
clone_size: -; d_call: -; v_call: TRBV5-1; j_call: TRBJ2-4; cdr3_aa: CASSLSGGGNIQYF; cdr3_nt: TGCGCCAGCAGCTTGTCCGGGGGCGGAAACATTCAGTACTTC
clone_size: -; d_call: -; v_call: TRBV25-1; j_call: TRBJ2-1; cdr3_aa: CASREGGPRNEQFF; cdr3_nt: TGTGCCAGCAGGGAGGGGGGACCCCGAAATGAGCAGTTCTTC
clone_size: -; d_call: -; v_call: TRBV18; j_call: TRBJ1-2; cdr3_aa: CASSPGRGDYGYTF; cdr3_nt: TGTGCCAGCTCACCAGGGAGAGGGGACTATGGCTACACCTTC
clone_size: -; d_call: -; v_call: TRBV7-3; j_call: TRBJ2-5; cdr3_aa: CASRKGGRGQETQYF; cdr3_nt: TGTGCCAGCAGAAAGGGCGGGCGAGGACAAGAGACCCAGTACTTC
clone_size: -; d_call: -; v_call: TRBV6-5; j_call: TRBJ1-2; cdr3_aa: CASSYKPNYGYTF; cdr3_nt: TGTGCCAGCAGTTACAAGCCCAACTATGGCTACACCTTC
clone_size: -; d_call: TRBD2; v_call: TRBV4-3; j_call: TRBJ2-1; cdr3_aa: CASSQEWKASGTDNEQFF; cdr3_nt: TGCGCCAGCAGCCAAGAATGGAAAGCTAGCGGGACTGATAATGAGCAGTTCTTC
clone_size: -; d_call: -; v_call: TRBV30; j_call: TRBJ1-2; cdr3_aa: CAWRLQGAYGYTF; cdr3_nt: TGTGCCTGGAGGCTACAGGGTGCCTATGGCTACACCTTC
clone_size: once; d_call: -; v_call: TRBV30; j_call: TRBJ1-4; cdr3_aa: CAWSAGNGANEKLFF; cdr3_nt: TGTGCCTGGAGCGCCGGAAATGGGGCTAATGAAAAACTGTTTTTT
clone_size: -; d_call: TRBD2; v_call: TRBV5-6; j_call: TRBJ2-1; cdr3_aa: CASSLLAEPYNEQFF; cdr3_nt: TGTGCCAGCAGCTTGCTAGCGGAACCGTACAATGAGCAGTTCTTC
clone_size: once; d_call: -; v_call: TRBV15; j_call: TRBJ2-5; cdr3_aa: CATSRDLGTGETQYF; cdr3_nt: TGTGCCACCAGCAGAGATCTCGGAACGGGAGAGACCCAGTACTTC
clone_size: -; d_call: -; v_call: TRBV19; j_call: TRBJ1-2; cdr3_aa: CASSSSINYGYTF; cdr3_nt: TGTGCCAGTAGTTCGTCCATTAACTATGGCTACACCTTC
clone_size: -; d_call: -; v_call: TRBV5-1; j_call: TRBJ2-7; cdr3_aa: CASISSPGPYEQYF; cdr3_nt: TGCGCCAGCATCTCAAGCCCAGGGCCCTACGAGCAGTACTTC
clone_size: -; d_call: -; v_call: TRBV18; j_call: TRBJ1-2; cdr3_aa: CASSPGSVSYGYTF; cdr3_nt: TGTGCCAGCTCACCAGGGTCCGTTAGCTATGGCTACACCTTC
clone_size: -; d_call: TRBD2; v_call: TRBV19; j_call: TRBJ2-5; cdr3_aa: CASSIGAGGETQYF; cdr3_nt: TGTGCCAGTAGTATCGGCGCGGGGGGAGAGACCCAGTACTTC
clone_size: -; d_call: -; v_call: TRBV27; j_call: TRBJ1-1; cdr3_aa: CASSRGLTNTEAFF; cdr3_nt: TGTGCCAGCAGCAGAGGACTGACGAACACTGAAGCTTTCTTT